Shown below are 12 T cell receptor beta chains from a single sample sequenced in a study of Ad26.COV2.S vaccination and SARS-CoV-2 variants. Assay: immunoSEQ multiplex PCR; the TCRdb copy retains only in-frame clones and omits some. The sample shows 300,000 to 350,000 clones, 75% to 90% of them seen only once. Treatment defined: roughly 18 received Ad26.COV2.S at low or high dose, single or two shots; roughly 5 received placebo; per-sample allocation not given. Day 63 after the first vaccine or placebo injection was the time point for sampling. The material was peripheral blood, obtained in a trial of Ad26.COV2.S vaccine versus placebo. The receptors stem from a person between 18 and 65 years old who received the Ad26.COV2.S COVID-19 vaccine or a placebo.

The CDR3 sequence is CASSDGGRYEKLFF. CDR3 coding DNA: TGTGCCAGCAGTGATGGGGGGCGATACGAAAAACTGTTTTTT. This chain joins TRBV2 and TRBJ1-4, with a tentative D call TRBD1 (6 bases). CDR1 SNHLY and CDR2 FYNNEI come from the germline V gene. V gave up 3 bases and J gave up 8 bases, with 13 bases separating them. This CDR3 comprises 14 residues.

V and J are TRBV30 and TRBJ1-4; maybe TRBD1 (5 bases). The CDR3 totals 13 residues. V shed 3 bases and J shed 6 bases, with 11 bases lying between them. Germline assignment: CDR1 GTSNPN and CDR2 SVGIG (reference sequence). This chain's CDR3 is CAWSWDRDEKLFF. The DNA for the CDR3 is TGTGCCTGGAGCTGGGACCGGGATGAAAAACTGTTTTTT.

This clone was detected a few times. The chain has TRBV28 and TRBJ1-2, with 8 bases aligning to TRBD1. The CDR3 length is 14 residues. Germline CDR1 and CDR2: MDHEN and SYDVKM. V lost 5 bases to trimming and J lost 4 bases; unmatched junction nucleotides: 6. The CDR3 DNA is TGTGCCAGCAGTGGGACAGGCCTGGGCTATGGCTACACCTTC. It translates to CASSGTGLGYGYTF.

CDR3 sequence reads: CASSSRWTARGEQFF. The CDR3 DNA sequence: TGTGCCAGCAGCTCTAGATGGACGGCCCGGGGTGAGCAGTTCTTC. This chain connects TRBV7-9 to TRBJ2-1, with D perhaps TRBD2 (5 bases). CDR3 size: 15 residues. The germline V gene encodes CDR1 SEHNR and CDR2 FQNEAQ (reference sequence). The germline V and J ends were trimmed by 4 bases and 9 bases, with 19 bases remaining between them.

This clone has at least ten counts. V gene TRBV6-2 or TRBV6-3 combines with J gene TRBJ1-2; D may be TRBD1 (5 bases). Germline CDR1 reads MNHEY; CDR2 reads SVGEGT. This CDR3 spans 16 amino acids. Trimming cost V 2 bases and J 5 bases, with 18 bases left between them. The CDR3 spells CASSYVASRGKYGYTF. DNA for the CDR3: TGTGCCAGCAGTTACGTCGCGAGCCGGGGCAAGTATGGCTACACCTTC.

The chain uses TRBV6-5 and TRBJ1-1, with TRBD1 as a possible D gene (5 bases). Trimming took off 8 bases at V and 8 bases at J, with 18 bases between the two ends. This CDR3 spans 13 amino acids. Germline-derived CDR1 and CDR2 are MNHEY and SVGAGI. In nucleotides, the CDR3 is TGTGCCAGCTCCCAGGGTGCGGCCTACGAAGCTTTCTTT. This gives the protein CASSQGAAYEAFF.

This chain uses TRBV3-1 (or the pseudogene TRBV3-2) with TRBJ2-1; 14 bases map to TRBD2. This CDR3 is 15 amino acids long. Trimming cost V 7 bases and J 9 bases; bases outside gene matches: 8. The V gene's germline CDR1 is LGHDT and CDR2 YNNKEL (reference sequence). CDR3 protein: CASNPGLAGVVEQFF. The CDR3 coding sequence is TGTGCCAGCAATCCGGGACTAGCGGGAGTGGTTGAGCAGTTCTTC.

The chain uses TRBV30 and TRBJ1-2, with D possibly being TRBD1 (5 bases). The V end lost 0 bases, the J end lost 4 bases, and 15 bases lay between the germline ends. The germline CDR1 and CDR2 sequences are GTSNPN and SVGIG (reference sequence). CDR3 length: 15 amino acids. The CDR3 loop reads CAWSVRGGALYGYTF. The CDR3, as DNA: TGTGCCTGGAGTGTACGGGGAGGGGCTCTCTATGGCTACACCTTC.

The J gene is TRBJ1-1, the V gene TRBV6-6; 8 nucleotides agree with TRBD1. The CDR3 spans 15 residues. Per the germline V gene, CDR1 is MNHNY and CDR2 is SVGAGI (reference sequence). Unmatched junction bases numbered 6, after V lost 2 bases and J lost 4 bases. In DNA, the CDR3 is TGTGCCAGCAGTTACCCAACAGGGGGTGTCACTGAAGCTTTCTTT. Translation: CASSYPTGGVTEAFF.

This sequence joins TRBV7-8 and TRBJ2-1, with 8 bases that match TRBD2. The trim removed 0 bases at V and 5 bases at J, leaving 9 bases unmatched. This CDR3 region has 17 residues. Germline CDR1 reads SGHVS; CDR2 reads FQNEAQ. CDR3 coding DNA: TGTGCCAGCAGCTTAGCTTATCGGGGGGGCCTTGACAATGAGCAGTTCTTC. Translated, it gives CASSLAYRGGLDNEQFF.

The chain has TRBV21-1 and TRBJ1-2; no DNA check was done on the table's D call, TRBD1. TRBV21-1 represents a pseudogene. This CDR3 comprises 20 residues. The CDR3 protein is CASSKDGGVGGDRGGYGYTF. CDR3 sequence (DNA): TGTGCCAGCAGCAAAGATGGGGGCGTCGGGGGTGACAGGGGAGGTTATGGCTACACCTTC.

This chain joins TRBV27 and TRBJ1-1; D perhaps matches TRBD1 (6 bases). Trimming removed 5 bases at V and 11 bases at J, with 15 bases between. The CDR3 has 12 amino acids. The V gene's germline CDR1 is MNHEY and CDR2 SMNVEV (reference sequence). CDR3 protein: CASSPNAGVAFF. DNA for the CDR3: TGTGCCAGCAGTCCCAACGCAGGGGTGGCTTTCTTT.